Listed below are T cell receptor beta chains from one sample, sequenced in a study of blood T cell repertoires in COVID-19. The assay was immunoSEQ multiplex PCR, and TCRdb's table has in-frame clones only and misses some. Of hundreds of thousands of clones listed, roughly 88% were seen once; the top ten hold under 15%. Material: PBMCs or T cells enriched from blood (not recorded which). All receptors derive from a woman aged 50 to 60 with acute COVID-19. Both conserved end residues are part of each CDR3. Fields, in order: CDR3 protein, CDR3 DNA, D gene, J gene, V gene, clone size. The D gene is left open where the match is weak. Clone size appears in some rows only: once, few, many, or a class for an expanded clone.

cdr3_aa: CASSQGTGGTKQYF; cdr3_nt: TGTGCCAGCAGCCAAGGGACAGGGGGAACAAAGCAGTACTTC; d_call: TRBD1; j_call: TRBJ2-7; v_call: TRBV3-1/TRBV3-2; clone_size: NA
cdr3_aa: CASSQDRDRPQHF; cdr3_nt: TGTGCCAGCAGCCAAGACCGGGATAGGCCCCAGCATTTT; d_call: NA; j_call: TRBJ1-5; v_call: TRBV4-2; clone_size: NA
cdr3_aa: CASSPPLETQYF; cdr3_nt: TGTGCCAGCAGCCCCCCCTTAGAGACCCAGTACTTC; d_call: NA; j_call: TRBJ2-5; v_call: TRBV7-6; clone_size: NA
cdr3_aa: CASKGQGFNQPQHF; cdr3_nt: TGTGCCAGTAAGGGACAGGGGTTCAATCAGCCCCAGCATTTT; d_call: TRBD1; j_call: TRBJ1-5; v_call: TRBV19; clone_size: NA
cdr3_aa: CASSRHSGTSGYNEQFF; cdr3_nt: TGCGCCAGCAGTCGACATTCCGGGACTAGCGGTTACAATGAGCAGTTCTTC; d_call: TRBD2; j_call: TRBJ2-1; v_call: TRBV4-1; clone_size: NA
cdr3_aa: CASSSYDRGLGNQPQHF; cdr3_nt: TGTGCCAGCAGCTCGTATGACAGGGGGCTAGGCAATCAGCCCCAGCATTTT; d_call: TRBD1; j_call: TRBJ1-5; v_call: TRBV7-8; clone_size: NA
cdr3_aa: CADRGGATGGYTF; cdr3_nt: TGTGCCGACCGAGGGGGGGCAACTGGGGGCTACACCTTC; d_call: NA; j_call: TRBJ1-2; v_call: TRBV2; clone_size: NA
cdr3_aa: CASSFPGNYGYTF; cdr3_nt: TGCGCCAGCAGCTTCCCAGGGAATTATGGCTACACCTTC; d_call: NA; j_call: TRBJ1-2; v_call: TRBV5-1; clone_size: NA
cdr3_aa: CASSFPQGSTEAFF; cdr3_nt: TGTGCCAGTAGTTTCCCACAGGGCTCCACTGAAGCTTTCTTT; d_call: NA; j_call: TRBJ1-1; v_call: TRBV19; clone_size: NA
cdr3_aa: CASSYASGLPYEQYF; cdr3_nt: TGTGCCAGCAGCTACGCTAGCGGGTTACCCTACGAGCAGTACTTC; d_call: TRBD2; j_call: TRBJ2-7; v_call: TRBV13; clone_size: NA
cdr3_aa: CASSPNPQETQYF; cdr3_nt: TGTGCCAGCAGCCCTAACCCTCAAGAGACCCAGTACTTC; d_call: NA; j_call: TRBJ2-5; v_call: TRBV7-6; clone_size: NA
cdr3_aa: CASSRDTYSGANVLTF; cdr3_nt: TGTGCCAGTAGTCGAGACACTTACTCTGGGGCCAACGTCCTGACTTTC; d_call: NA; j_call: TRBJ2-6; v_call: TRBV19; clone_size: NA
cdr3_aa: CASSPGSGGSTDTQYF; cdr3_nt: TGTGCCAGCTCACCTGGTAGCGGGGGAAGCACAGATACGCAGTATTTT; d_call: TRBD2; j_call: TRBJ2-3; v_call: TRBV18; clone_size: NA
cdr3_aa: CASSLWGGTDTQYF; cdr3_nt: TGTGCCAGCAGTTTGTGGGGAGGCACAGATACGCAGTATTTT; d_call: NA; j_call: TRBJ2-3; v_call: TRBV28; clone_size: NA
cdr3_aa: CAWSGGLDEQFF; cdr3_nt: TGTGCCTGGAGTGGGGGCTTGGATGAGCAGTTCTTC; d_call: NA; j_call: TRBJ2-1; v_call: TRBV30; clone_size: NA
cdr3_aa: CAWSEQGLAETQYF; cdr3_nt: TGTGCCTGGAGCGAACAGGGGCTGGCAGAGACCCAGTACTTC; d_call: TRBD1; j_call: TRBJ2-5; v_call: TRBV30; clone_size: NA
cdr3_aa: CASSPEGVSYEQYF; cdr3_nt: TGCGCCAGCAGCCCCGAGGGGGTATCCTACGAGCAGTACTTC; d_call: NA; j_call: TRBJ2-7; v_call: TRBV4-3; clone_size: NA
cdr3_aa: CASSYSRLAGVGFF; cdr3_nt: TGTGCCAGCAGTTACTCGAGGCTAGCGGGAGTTGGGTTCTTC; d_call: TRBD2; j_call: TRBJ2-1; v_call: TRBV6-5; clone_size: NA
cdr3_aa: CATSRGTAATNEKLFF; cdr3_nt: TGTGCCACCAGCCGCGGGACAGCTGCAACTAATGAAAAACTGTTTTTT; d_call: TRBD1; j_call: TRBJ1-4; v_call: TRBV15; clone_size: NA
cdr3_aa: CSVGARDQPQHF; cdr3_nt: TGCAGCGTTGGGGCCAGGGATCAGCCCCAGCATTTT; d_call: NA; j_call: TRBJ1-5; v_call: TRBV29-1; clone_size: NA
cdr3_aa: CASSSGQGAYEKLFF; cdr3_nt: TGTGCCAGCAGTTCCGGACAGGGGGCGTACGAAAAACTGTTTTTT; d_call: TRBD1; j_call: TRBJ1-4; v_call: TRBV6-6; clone_size: NA
cdr3_aa: CAISVGTGGNEQFF; cdr3_nt: TGTGCCATCAGTGTGGGCACGGGGGGGAATGAGCAGTTCTTC; d_call: TRBD2; j_call: TRBJ2-1; v_call: TRBV10-3; clone_size: NA
cdr3_aa: CASSPDRGWLAAPTREQFF; cdr3_nt: TGTGCCAGCAGTCCTGACAGGGGTTGGCTAGCGGCCCCGACTCGGGAGCAGTTCTTC; d_call: NA; j_call: TRBJ2-1; v_call: TRBV6-6; clone_size: NA
cdr3_aa: CASSLSGHPEKPQHF; cdr3_nt: TGTGCCAGTAGTTTATCCGGACACCCGGAGAAGCCCCAGCATTTT; d_call: NA; j_call: TRBJ1-5; v_call: TRBV19; clone_size: NA
cdr3_aa: CASSRGTGTSYEQYF; cdr3_nt: TGTGCCAGCAGCCGGGGGACAGGGACCTCCTACGAGCAGTACTTC; d_call: TRBD1; j_call: TRBJ2-7; v_call: TRBV5-6; clone_size: once
cdr3_aa: CASSAGVSIHSPLHF; cdr3_nt: TGTGCCAGCAGTGCAGGGGTTTCCATCCATTCACCCCTCCACTTT; d_call: NA; j_call: TRBJ1-6; v_call: TRBV28; clone_size: NA
cdr3_aa: CASSYSYAPGDTQYF; cdr3_nt: TGTGCCAGCAGTTACTCGTATGCTCCGGGAGATACGCAGTATTTT; d_call: NA; j_call: TRBJ2-3; v_call: TRBV6-5; clone_size: NA
cdr3_aa: CASNPYSNQPQHF; cdr3_nt: TGTGCCAGCAATCCTTATAGCAATCAGCCCCAGCATTTT; d_call: NA; j_call: TRBJ1-5; v_call: TRBV6-5; clone_size: NA
cdr3_aa: CASSTTANYGYTF; cdr3_nt: TGTGCCAGCAGCACGACAGCTAACTATGGCTACACCTTC; d_call: NA; j_call: TRBJ1-2; v_call: TRBV9; clone_size: once
cdr3_aa: CASSVTRTGELFF; cdr3_nt: TGTGCCAGCAGCGTAACTCGCACCGGGGAGCTGTTTTTT; d_call: NA; j_call: TRBJ2-2; v_call: TRBV9; clone_size: NA
cdr3_aa: CASSFGQGEAFF; cdr3_nt: TGCGCCAGCAGCTTTGGACAGGGTGAAGCTTTCTTT; d_call: TRBD1; j_call: TRBJ1-1; v_call: TRBV5-1; clone_size: NA
cdr3_aa: CASRVTGLSPETQYF; cdr3_nt: TGTGCCAGCAGAGTAACCGGTTTAAGCCCAGAGACCCAGTACTTC; d_call: NA; j_call: TRBJ2-5; v_call: TRBV2; clone_size: NA
cdr3_aa: CASSWTGRDEQYF; cdr3_nt: TGTGCCAGCAGCTGGACAGGGAGGGACGAGCAGTACTTC; d_call: NA; j_call: TRBJ2-7; v_call: TRBV7-2; clone_size: NA
cdr3_aa: CATSRERRGGETQYF; cdr3_nt: TGTGCCACCAGCAGAGAACGACGGGGAGGAGAGACCCAGTACTTC; d_call: NA; j_call: TRBJ2-5; v_call: TRBV15; clone_size: NA
cdr3_aa: CASSYDMPSVGKLFF; cdr3_nt: TGTGCCAGCAGTTACGATATGCCCTCGGTTGGAAAACTGTTTTTT; d_call: NA; j_call: TRBJ1-4; v_call: TRBV6-5; clone_size: NA
cdr3_aa: CASRGTGANTGELFF; cdr3_nt: TGTGCCAGCAGGGGGACAGGTGCGAACACCGGGGAGCTGTTTTTT; d_call: TRBD1; j_call: TRBJ2-2; v_call: TRBV25-1; clone_size: NA
cdr3_aa: CASSLSGGLYQPQHF; cdr3_nt: TGTGCCAGCAGTTTATCAGGGGGACTTTATCAGCCCCAGCATTTT; d_call: TRBD1; j_call: TRBJ1-5; v_call: TRBV28; clone_size: NA
cdr3_aa: CASRSGQGAPYYGYTF; cdr3_nt: TGTGCCAGCAGGTCGGGACAGGGGGCGCCGTACTATGGCTACACCTTC; d_call: TRBD1; j_call: TRBJ1-2; v_call: TRBV27; clone_size: NA
cdr3_aa: CASKGKSGMETQYF; cdr3_nt: TGTGCCAGCAAGGGAAAAAGCGGGATGGAGACCCAGTACTTC; d_call: TRBD2; j_call: TRBJ2-5; v_call: TRBV3-1/TRBV3-2; clone_size: NA
cdr3_aa: CASSPRDIGYGYTF; cdr3_nt: TGTGCCAGCAGCCCCAGGGATATAGGTTATGGCTACACCTTC; d_call: NA; j_call: TRBJ1-2; v_call: TRBV3-1/TRBV3-2; clone_size: once
cdr3_aa: CASSIGTGGNQPQHF; cdr3_nt: TGTGCCAGTAGTATCGGGACAGGCGGCAATCAGCCCCAGCATTTT; d_call: TRBD1; j_call: TRBJ1-5; v_call: TRBV19; clone_size: NA
cdr3_aa: CASSFAGVETQYF; cdr3_nt: TGTGCCAGCAGTTTCGCAGGCGTAGAGACCCAGTACTTC; d_call: NA; j_call: TRBJ2-5; v_call: TRBV12-3/TRBV12-4; clone_size: NA
cdr3_aa: CASSRQGSGELFF; cdr3_nt: TGTGCCAGCAGCCGACAGGGCTCCGGGGAGCTGTTTTTT; d_call: TRBD1; j_call: TRBJ2-2; v_call: TRBV25-1; clone_size: NA
cdr3_aa: CASSQLPGPYNEQFF; cdr3_nt: TGTGCCAGCAGCCAATTGCCAGGGCCTTACAATGAGCAGTTCTTC; d_call: NA; j_call: TRBJ2-1; v_call: TRBV4-2; clone_size: NA
cdr3_aa: CASIRGGSYNEQFF; cdr3_nt: TGTGCCAGCATCCGGGGGGGTTCCTACAATGAGCAGTTCTTC; d_call: TRBD2; j_call: TRBJ2-1; v_call: TRBV28; clone_size: NA
cdr3_aa: CASSPRQGTNTEAFF; cdr3_nt: TGTGCCAGCTCACCGAGGCAGGGCACGAACACTGAAGCTTTCTTT; d_call: NA; j_call: TRBJ1-1; v_call: TRBV18; clone_size: few
cdr3_aa: CASSQSTSGRKYF; cdr3_nt: TGTGCCAGCAGCCAATCGACTAGCGGGAGGAAGTATTTT; d_call: TRBD2; j_call: TRBJ2-3; v_call: TRBV4-2; clone_size: NA
cdr3_aa: CASSPPTGQAQEQYF; cdr3_nt: TGCGCCAGCAGCCCCCCCACCGGACAGGCCCAGGAGCAGTACTTC; d_call: TRBD1; j_call: TRBJ2-7; v_call: TRBV5-1; clone_size: NA
cdr3_aa: CASSLRGANVLTF; cdr3_nt: TGTGCCAGCAGTTTACGGGGGGCCAACGTCCTGACTTTC; d_call: NA; j_call: TRBJ2-6; v_call: TRBV12-3/TRBV12-4; clone_size: NA
cdr3_aa: CASSVEPEPGKLFF; cdr3_nt: TGTGCCAGCAGCGTAGAACCGGAGCCCGGAAAACTGTTTTTT; d_call: NA; j_call: TRBJ1-4; v_call: TRBV9; clone_size: NA
cdr3_aa: CASRGTGPLYEQYF; cdr3_nt: TGTGCCAGCAGGGGGACAGGTCCTTTATACGAGCAGTACTTC; d_call: TRBD1; j_call: TRBJ2-7; v_call: TRBV6-5; clone_size: NA
cdr3_aa: CASSQRLAITGELFF; cdr3_nt: TGTGCCAGCAGCCAAAGGCTAGCGATCACCGGGGAGCTGTTTTTT; d_call: NA; j_call: TRBJ2-2; v_call: TRBV3-1/TRBV3-2; clone_size: NA
cdr3_aa: CASAVTGWEAFF; cdr3_nt: TGTGCCAGCGCTGTGACAGGGTGGGAAGCTTTCTTT; d_call: TRBD1; j_call: TRBJ1-1; v_call: TRBV12-3/TRBV12-4; clone_size: NA
cdr3_aa: CASSVQQGRAEAFF; cdr3_nt: TGTGCCAGCAGTGTCCAACAGGGTCGGGCTGAAGCTTTCTTT; d_call: NA; j_call: TRBJ1-1; v_call: TRBV25-1; clone_size: few
cdr3_aa: CASSLAPSADTQYF; cdr3_nt: TGTGCCAGCAGCTTAGCACCCAGCGCAGATACGCAGTATTTT; d_call: NA; j_call: TRBJ2-3; v_call: TRBV7-2; clone_size: NA
cdr3_aa: CASSSRGSYGYTF; cdr3_nt: TGTGCCAGCAGCTCCAGGGGAAGCTATGGCTACACCTTC; d_call: NA; j_call: TRBJ1-2; v_call: TRBV5-4; clone_size: NA